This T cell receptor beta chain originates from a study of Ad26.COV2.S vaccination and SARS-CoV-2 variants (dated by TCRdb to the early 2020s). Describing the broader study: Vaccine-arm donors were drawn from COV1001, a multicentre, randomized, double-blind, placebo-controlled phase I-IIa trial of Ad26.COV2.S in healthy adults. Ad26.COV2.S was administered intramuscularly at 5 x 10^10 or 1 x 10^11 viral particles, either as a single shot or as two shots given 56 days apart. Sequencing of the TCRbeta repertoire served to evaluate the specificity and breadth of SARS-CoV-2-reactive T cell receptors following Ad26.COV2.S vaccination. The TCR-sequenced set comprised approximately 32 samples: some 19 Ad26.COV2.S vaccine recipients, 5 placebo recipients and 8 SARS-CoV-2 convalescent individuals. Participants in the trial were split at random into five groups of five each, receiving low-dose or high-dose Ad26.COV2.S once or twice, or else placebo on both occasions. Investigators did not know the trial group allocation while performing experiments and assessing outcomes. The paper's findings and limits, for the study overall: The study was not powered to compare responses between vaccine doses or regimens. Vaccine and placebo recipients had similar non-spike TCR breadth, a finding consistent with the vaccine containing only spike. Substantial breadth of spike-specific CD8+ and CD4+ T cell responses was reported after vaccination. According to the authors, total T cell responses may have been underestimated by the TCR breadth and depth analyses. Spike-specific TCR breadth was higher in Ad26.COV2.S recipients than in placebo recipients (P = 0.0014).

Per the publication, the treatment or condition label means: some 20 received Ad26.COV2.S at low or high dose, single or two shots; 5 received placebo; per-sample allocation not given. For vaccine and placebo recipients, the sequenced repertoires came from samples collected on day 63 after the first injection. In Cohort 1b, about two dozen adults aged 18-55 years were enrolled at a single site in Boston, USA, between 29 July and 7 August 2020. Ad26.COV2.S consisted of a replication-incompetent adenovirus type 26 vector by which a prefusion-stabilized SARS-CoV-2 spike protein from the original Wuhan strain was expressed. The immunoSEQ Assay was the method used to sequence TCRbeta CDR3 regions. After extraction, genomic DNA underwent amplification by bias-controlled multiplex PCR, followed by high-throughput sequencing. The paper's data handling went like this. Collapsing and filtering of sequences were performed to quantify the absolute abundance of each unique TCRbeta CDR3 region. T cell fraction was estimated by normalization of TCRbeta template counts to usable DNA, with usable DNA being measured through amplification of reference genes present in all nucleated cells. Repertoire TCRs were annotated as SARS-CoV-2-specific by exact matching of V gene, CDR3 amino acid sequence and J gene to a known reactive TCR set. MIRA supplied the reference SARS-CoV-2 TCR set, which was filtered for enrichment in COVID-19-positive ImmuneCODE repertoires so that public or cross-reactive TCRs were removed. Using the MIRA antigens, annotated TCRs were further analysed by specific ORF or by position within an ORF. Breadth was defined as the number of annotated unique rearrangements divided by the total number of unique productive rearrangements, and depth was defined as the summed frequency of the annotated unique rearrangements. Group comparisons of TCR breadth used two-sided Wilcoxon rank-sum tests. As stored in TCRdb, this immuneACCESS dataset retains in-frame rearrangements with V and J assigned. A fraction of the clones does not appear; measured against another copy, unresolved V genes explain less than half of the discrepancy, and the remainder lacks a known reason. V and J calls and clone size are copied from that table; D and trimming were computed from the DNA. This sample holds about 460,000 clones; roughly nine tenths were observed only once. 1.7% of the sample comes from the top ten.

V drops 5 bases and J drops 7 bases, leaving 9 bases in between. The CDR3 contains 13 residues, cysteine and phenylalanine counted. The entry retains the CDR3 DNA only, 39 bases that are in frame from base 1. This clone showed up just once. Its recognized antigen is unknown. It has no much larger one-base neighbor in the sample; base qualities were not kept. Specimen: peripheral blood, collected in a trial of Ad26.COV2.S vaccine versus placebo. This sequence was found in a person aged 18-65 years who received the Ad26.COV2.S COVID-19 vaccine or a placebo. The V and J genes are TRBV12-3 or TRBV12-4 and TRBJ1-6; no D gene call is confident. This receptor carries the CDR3 CASSPYSNSPLHF. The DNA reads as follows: TGTGCCAGCAGTCCGTACAGCAATTCACCCCTCCACTTT.